The present TCR beta chain was sequenced within a study of beta chain features in type 1 diabetes. Reverse transcription of all isolated RNA meant that expressed TCRB transcripts were sequenced. Repertoires were generated with immunoSEQ multiplex PCR, while TCRdb's copy carries only in-frame clones and drops some. The data show around 300,000 clones, about 15% seen once. The CDR3 sequence is 14 residues long. Per germline, CDR1 SGHRS and CDR2 YFSETQ. V was pared by 0 bases and J by 3 bases, with 9 bases between. Material: central memory CD4+ T cells from blood. V is TRBV5-1 and J is TRBJ1-2; a weak D match, TRBD1 (6 bases). This receptor was obtained from a man aged 25 to 40 in good health. The DNA for the CDR3 is TGCGCCAGCAGCTTGGCAGGGGTGGACTATGGCTACACCTTC. Amino acids: CASSLAGVDYGYTF.